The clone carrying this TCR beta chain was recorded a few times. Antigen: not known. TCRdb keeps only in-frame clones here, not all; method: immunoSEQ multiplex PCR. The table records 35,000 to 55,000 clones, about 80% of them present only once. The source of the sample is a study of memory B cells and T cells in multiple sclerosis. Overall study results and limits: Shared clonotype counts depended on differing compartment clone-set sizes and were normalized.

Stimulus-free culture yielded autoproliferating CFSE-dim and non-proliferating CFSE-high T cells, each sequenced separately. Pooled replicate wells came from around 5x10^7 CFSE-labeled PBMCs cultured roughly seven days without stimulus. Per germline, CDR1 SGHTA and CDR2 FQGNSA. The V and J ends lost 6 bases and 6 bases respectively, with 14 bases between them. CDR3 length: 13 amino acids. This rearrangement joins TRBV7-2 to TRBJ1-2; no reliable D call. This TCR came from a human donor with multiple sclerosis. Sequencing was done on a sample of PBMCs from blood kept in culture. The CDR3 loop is CASSQRWADGYTF. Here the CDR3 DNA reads TGTGCCAGCAGTCAAAGGTGGGCAGATGGCTACACCTTC.